The 9 T cell receptor beta chains below all came from one sample that was sequenced in a study of shared clonotypes between healthy human individuals. Repertoires were generated with immunoSEQ multiplex PCR, while TCRdb's copy carries only in-frame clones and drops some. The sample consists of hundreds of thousands of clones, 70% to 80% of them appearing once. The sample taken for sequencing was PBMCs. The origin of the receptors is a woman in her 40s in good health. Some clones in this sample may be carry-over from other donors' samples.

This chain links TRBV30 with TRBJ1-1; a weak D match, TRBD1 (5 bases). Trimming removed 4 bases at V and 0 bases at J, with 12 bases between. The CDR3 is 14 amino acids. The germline gives CDR1 GTSNPN, CDR2 SVGIG (reference sequence). CDR3 nucleotides: TGTGCCTGGACCCTGGGGGGGGTGAACACTGAAGCTTTCTTT. Its protein is CAWTLGGVNTEAFF.

The rearrangement uses TRBV11-2 and TRBJ2-5; no definite D call. The length of the CDR3 is 12 residues. Germline V CDR1 and CDR2: SGHAT, FQNNGV. V was trimmed by 5 bases and J by 2 bases, leaving 6 bases between them. CDR3 region: CASSRPQETQYF. In nucleotides, the CDR3 is TGTGCCAGCAGCCGCCCGCAAGAGACCCAGTACTTC. Full variable domain (outside the CDR3, taken from reference TRBV11-2 and TRBJ2-5): EAGVAQSPRYKIIEKRQSVAFWCNPISGHATLYWYQQILGQGPKLLIQFQNNGVVDDSQLPKDRFSAERLKGVDSTLKIQPAKLEDSAVYLCASSRPQETQYFGPGTRLLVL.

The rearrangement links TRBV7-9 to TRBJ2-1; D gene unclear. The CDR3 runs to 11 residues. The V end was cut by 5 bases, the J end by 9 bases, with 8 bases between. CDR1 SEHNR and CDR2 FQNEAQ come from the germline V gene (reference sequence). The CDR3 DNA sequence: TGTGCCAGCAGCGGAAGTGGTGAGCAGTTCTTC. Protein sequence: CASSGSGEQFF. Full variable domain (rest looked up from reference TRBV7-9 and TRBJ2-1): DTGVSQNPRHKITKRGQNVTFRCDPISEHNRLYWYRQTLGQGPEFLTYFQNEAQLEKSRLLSDRFSAERPKGSFSTLEIQRTEQGDSAMYLCASSGSGEQFFGPGTRLTVL.

This clone is a singleton in its sample. The chain recombines TRBV18 with TRBJ2-5; TRBD2 aligns across 8 bases. Germline V gene lookup returns CDR1 KGHSH and CDR2 LQKENI. CDR3 length equals 15 residues. V lost 3 bases and J lost 4; bases outside the gene matches: 7. The CDR3 coding sequence is TGTGCCAGCTCACCGGGACGGGAGGGCCGAGAGACCCAGTACTTC. This sequence encodes CASSPGREGRETQYF.

This clone was picked up one time. The V call is TRBV6-6, the J call TRBJ1-3; a possible D gene is TRBD1 (6 bases). The CDR3 runs to 14 residues. Trimming removed 10 bases at V and 0 bases at J, with 13 bases between. Germline lookup yields CDR1 MNHNY and CDR2 SVGAGI (reference sequence). The CDR3 here is CAIQGTLSGNTIYF. CDR3 DNA sequence: TGTGCCATACAGGGAACTCTCTCTGGAAACACCATATATTTT.

This clone is a singleton in its sample. The chain carries TRBV7-2 and TRBJ2-2, with 7 bases fitting TRBD2. Germline V gene lookup returns CDR1 SGHTA and CDR2 FQGNSA. The CDR3 loop spans 17 amino acids. With 0 bases clipped from V and 0 bases from J, the junction kept 4 bases outside the gene matches. CDR3 nucleotides: TGTGCCAGCAGCTTAGCTCGAGCGGGGACGAACACCGGGGAGCTGTTTTTT. Translating it yields CASSLARAGTNTGELFF. Complete variable domain (other parts from reference TRBV7-2 and TRBJ2-2): GAGVSQSPSNKVTEKGKDVELRCDPISGHTALYWYRQSLGQGLEFLIYFQGNSAPDKSGLPSDRFSAERTGGSVSTLTIQRTQQEDSAVYLCASSLARAGTNTGELFFGEGSRLTVL.

The rearrangement links TRBV6-1 to TRBJ2-5, with D maybe TRBD2 (5 bases). The J call may be incorrect, as the DNA end agrees better with TRBJ2-7. Per germline, CDR1 MNHNS and CDR2 SASEGT. The CDR3 consists of 15 residues. The CDR3: CASSEVGRNSYEQYF. The DNA for the CDR3 is TGTGCCAGCAGTGAAGTAGGGAGAAACTCCTACGAGCAGTACTTC.

V gene TRBV10-1 combines with J gene TRBJ2-1, with D possibly being TRBD1 (6 bases). The germline V gene has CDR1 WNHNN and CDR2 SYGVQD (reference sequence). V dropped 3 bases and J dropped 12 bases, with 21 bases sitting between them. CDR3 length: 15 residues. For the CDR3, the DNA is TGCGCCAGCAGTGAAGAAGCAGGGGAACGTGGGTGGCAGTTCTTC. This codes for CASSEEAGERGWQFF.

The chain employs TRBV7-2 and TRBJ2-5, with 10 bases identical to TRBD2. Germline trimming cut 1 base from V and 1 base from J; bases unmatched to any gene: 3. Per germline, CDR1 SGHTA and CDR2 FQGNSA. The CDR3 spans 16 residues. This chain's CDR3 is CASSLGTSGSQETQYF. CDR3 nucleotides: TGTGCCAGCAGCTTAGGGACTAGCGGATCCCAAGAGACCCAGTACTTC.